This T cell receptor beta chain comes out of a study of blood T cell repertoires in COVID-19. Assay: immunoSEQ multiplex PCR; the TCRdb copy retains only in-frame clones and omits some. In the table there are some 96,000 clones, around 88% of which are singletons. The CDR3 extends over 19 amino acids. The gene calls are TRBV21-1 and TRBJ1-1; TRBD1 reflects the table's D call only, with no check against the DNA. TRBV21-1 represents a pseudogene. The sequencing input was peripheral blood. The sequence was obtained from a human donor in a cohort sampled during active COVID-19. The CDR3 here is CASSKAVGTGEVVYTEAFF. The CDR3 DNA reads as TGTGCCAGCAGCAAAGCCGTCGGTACAGGGGAAGTGGTGTACACTGAAGCTTTCTTT.